This T cell receptor beta chain derives from a study of blood T cells in healthy people across ages. Study-wide context: Per two T cells, template switching captured roughly one barcoded beta molecule.

The length of the CDR3 is 13 residues. V lost 9 bases and J 2 bases, leaving 9 bases between the germline ends. The germline gives CDR1 KGHDR, CDR2 SFDVKD. It was with a sample-barcoded 5' primer and a J-beta primer mix that a second PCR of roughly 7 to 12 cycles was run. One entry per CDR3 protein results from TCRdb running MiXCR on the 5' RACE reads. The sample lists around 780,000 distinct CDR3 sequences, around 50% occurring once. A single count supports this clonotype. No antigen is known for it. Study conclusions and caveats: Fewer expanded clones and more diversity marked long-lived versus aged donors.

Sequencing input: blood. This receptor was obtained from a middle-aged man in good health. The J gene is TRBJ2-2, the V gene TRBV24-1; D is ambiguous. The CDR3 sequence is CATWDRNTGELFF. CDR3 sequence (DNA): TGTGCCACCTGGGATCGCAACACCGGGGAGCTGTTTTTT.